Below are 3 T cell receptor beta chains sequenced from a single sample in a study of T cells in Graves' hyperthyroidism and ophthalmopathy. RNA transcripts provided the source from which TCR beta CDR3 regions were amplified. When the TCR CDR3 underwent first-round RT-PCR, the HTBI primer set was used. MiXCR was run by TCRdb on the multiplex PCR reads, yielding one entry per CDR3 protein. The sample carries roughly 800,000 distinct CDR3 sequences, 38% recorded once. Material for sequencing was blood. Receptors originate from a young man with Graves' hyperthyroidism.

V is TRBV4-1 and J is TRBJ2-5; the match to TRBD1 covers 8 bases. The V gene end was trimmed by 3 bases and the J gene end by 4 bases; junction bases not matched to a gene: 4. This CDR3 contains 14 residues. Germline CDR1 MGHRA, CDR2 YSYEKL. CDR3 sequence (DNA): TGCGCCAGCAGCCACTCCGGGACAGGAGAGACCCAGTACTTC. As protein: CASSHSGTGETQYF.

The sample holds many counts of this clonotype. This chain connects TRBV5-1 to TRBJ1-1; perhaps TRBD1 as D (5 bases). Germline CDR1 SGHRS, CDR2 YFSETQ. The germline V and J ends were trimmed by 2 bases and 0 bases, with 8 bases remaining between them. The CDR3 is made up of 14 amino acids. CDR3 protein: CASSLQAMNTEAFF. The CDR3 bases are TGCGCCAGCAGCTTACAGGCTATGAACACTGAAGCTTTCTTT. Variable domain in full (rest from reference TRBV5-1 and TRBJ1-1): KAGVTQTPRYLIKTRGQQVTLSCSPISGHRSVSWYQQTPGQGLQFLFEYFSETQRNKGNFPGRFSGRQFSNSRSEMNVSTLELGDSALYLCASSLQAMNTEAFFGQGTRLTVV.

There are many counts of this clonotype. J is TRBJ1-5 and V is TRBV29-1, with 7 bases fitting TRBD1. CDR1 and CDR2 (germline): SQVTM, ANQGSEA. After removal of 7 bases from V and 4 bases from J, the junction contained 10 bases not matched to a gene. This CDR3 comprises 14 residues. In nucleotides, the CDR3 is TGCAGCGCTAAGTCGACAGGGCGAAATCAGCCCCAGCATTTT. This codes for CSAKSTGRNQPQHF.